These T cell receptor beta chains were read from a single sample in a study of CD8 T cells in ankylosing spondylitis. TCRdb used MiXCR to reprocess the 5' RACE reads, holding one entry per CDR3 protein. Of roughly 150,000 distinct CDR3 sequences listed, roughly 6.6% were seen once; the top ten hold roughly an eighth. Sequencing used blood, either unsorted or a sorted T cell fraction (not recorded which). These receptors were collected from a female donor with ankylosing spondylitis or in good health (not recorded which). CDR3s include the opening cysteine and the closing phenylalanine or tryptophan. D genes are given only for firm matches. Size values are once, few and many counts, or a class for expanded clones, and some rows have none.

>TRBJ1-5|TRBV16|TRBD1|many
CASSQSGYRGRDQPQHF
TGTGCCAGCAGCCAATCCGGCTATAGGGGGCGAGATCAGCCCCAGCATTTT
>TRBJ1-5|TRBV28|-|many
CASSLLAYQPQHF
TGTGCCAGCAGTTTATTAGCCTATCAGCCCCAGCATTTT
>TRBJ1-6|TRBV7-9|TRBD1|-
CASSPQGVSNSPLHF
TGTGCCAGCAGCCCCCAGGGGGTAAGCAATTCACCCCTCCACTTT
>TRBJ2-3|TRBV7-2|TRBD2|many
CASSLAPKTSGGPQDTQYF
TGTGCCAGCAGCTTAGCCCCGAAAACTAGCGGGGGGCCTCAAGATACGCAGTATTTT
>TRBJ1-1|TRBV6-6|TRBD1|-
CASSRDRATEAFF
TGTGCCAGCAGTCGGGACAGGGCCACTGAAGCTTTCTTT
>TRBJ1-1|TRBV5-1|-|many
CASNPQGGMNTEAFF
TGCGCCAGCAACCCACAGGGAGGGATGAACACTGAAGCTTTCTTT
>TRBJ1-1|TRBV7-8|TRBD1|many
CASSRTTGETEAFF
TGTGCCAGCAGCCGAACCACAGGGGAAACTGAAGCTTTCTTT
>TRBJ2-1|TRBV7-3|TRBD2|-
CVSSLAGGVYNEQFF
TGTGTCAGCAGCTTAGCGGGGGGCGTCTACAATGAGCAGTTCTTT
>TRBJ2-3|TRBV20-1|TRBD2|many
CSARDRERGVIDTQYF
TGCAGTGCTAGAGATAGGGAGCGGGGGGTGATAGATACGCAGTATTTT
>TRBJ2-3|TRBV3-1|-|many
CASSPGIGTDTQYF
TGTGCCAGCAGCCCTGGTATTGGAACAGATACGCAGTATTTT
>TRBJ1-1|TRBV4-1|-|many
CASSQTRIQRGGTPEAFF
TGCGCCAGCAGCCAAACTCGTATCCAGCGGGGGGGCACCCCTGAAGCTTTCTTT
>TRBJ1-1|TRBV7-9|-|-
CASTELRGQTEAFF
TGTGCCAGCACAGAGCTCCGGGGGCAAACTGAAGCTTTCTTT
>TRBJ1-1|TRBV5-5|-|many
CASSLVTTNTEAFF
TGTGCCAGCAGCTTGGTAACGACGAACACTGAAGCTTTCTTT
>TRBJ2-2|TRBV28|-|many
CATSEDSGELFF
TGTGCCACCTCCGAGGATTCCGGGGAGCTGTTTTTT
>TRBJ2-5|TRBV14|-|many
CASSQLDWNQETQYF
TGTGCCAGCAGCCAACTGGACTGGAACCAAGAGACCCAGTACTTC
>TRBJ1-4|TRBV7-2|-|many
CASSLVGLGVEKLFF
TGTGCCAGCAGCTTAGTGGGGCTGGGCGTTGAAAAACTGTTTTTT
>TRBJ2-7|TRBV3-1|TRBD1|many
CASSQVVQGAGEQYF
TGTGCCAGCAGCCAAGTGGTACAGGGGGCCGGGGAGCAGTACTTC
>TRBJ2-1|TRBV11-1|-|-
CASSLLNSGIGSYNEQFF
TGTGCCAGCAGCTTACTGAACTCGGGCATCGGCTCCTACAATGAGCAGTTCTTC
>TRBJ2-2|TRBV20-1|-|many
CSARDYTGANTGELFF
TGCAGTGCTAGAGATTATACGGGGGCGAACACCGGGGAGCTGTTTTTT
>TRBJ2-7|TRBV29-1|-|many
CSAGTYEQYF
TGCAGCGCCGGAACCTACGAGCAGTACTTC
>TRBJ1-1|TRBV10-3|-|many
CAISESKGGTVGAFF
TGTGCCATCAGTGAGTCTAAGGGGGGGACCGTCGGAGCTTTCTTT
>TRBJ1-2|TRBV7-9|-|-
CASSAPPPGASGYTF
TGTGCCAGCAGCGCCCCTCCTCCGGGGGCCTCGGGCTACACCTTC
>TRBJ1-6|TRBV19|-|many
CASSTGEGSPLHF
TGTGCCAGTAGTACAGGGGAGGGATCACCCCTCCACTTT
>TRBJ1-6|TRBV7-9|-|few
CASSLQGSPLHF
TGTGCCAGCAGCCTGCAGGGTTCACCCCTCCACTTT
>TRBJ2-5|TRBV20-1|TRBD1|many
CSASPFGTGALGETQYF
TGCAGTGCTAGTCCGTTCGGGACAGGGGCCCTCGGGGAGACCCAGTACTTC
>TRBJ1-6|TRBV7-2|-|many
CASSQWTGSSPLHF
TGTGCCAGCAGCCAGTGGACGGGCTCTTCACCCCTCCACTTT
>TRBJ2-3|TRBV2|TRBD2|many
CASSPGLAGADTQYF
TGTGCCAGCAGCCCGGGACTAGCGGGGGCAGATACGCAGTATTTT
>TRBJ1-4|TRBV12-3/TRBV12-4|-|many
CASSRRQSEKLFF
TGTGCCAGCAGTCGAAGACAAAGTGAAAAACTGTTTTTT
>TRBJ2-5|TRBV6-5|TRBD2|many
CASSSFDSLTSAQETQYF
TGTGCCAGCAGTTCGTTCGACAGCCTGACTAGCGCCCAAGAGACCCAGTACTTC
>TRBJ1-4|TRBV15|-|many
CATSRDPSHLEKLFF
TGTGCCACCAGCAGAGATCCCAGCCACTTAGAAAAACTGTTTTTT
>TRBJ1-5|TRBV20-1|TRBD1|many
CSAPRGTGLNPQHF
TGCAGTGCTCCTCGTGGGACAGGCCTTAATCCCCAGCATTTT
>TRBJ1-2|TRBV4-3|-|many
CASSQLLSGPYGYTF
TGCGCCAGCAGCCAGCTGCTGTCCGGGCCGTATGGCTACACCTTC
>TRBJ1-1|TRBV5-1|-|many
CASSPGTSSTEAFF
TGCGCCAGCAGCCCCGGGACATCGAGCACTGAAGCTTTCTTT
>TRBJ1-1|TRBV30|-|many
CAWSGGGGTEAFF
TGTGCCTGGAGTGGTGGGGGGGGTACTGAAGCTTTCTTT
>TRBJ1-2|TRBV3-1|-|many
CASSQETGRWGYTF
TGTGCCAGCAGCCAAGAGACCGGACGGTGGGGCTACACCTTC
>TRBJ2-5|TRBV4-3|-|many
CASSQDTGVETQYF
TGCGCCAGCAGCCAAGATACGGGAGTAGAGACCCAGTACTTC
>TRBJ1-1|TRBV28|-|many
CASSGMMNTEAFF
TGTGCCAGCAGTGGGATGATGAACACTGAAGCTTTCTTT
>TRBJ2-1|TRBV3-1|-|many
CASSQVQQSSYNEQFF
TGTGCCAGCAGCCAAGTTCAACAGAGCTCCTACAATGAGCAGTTCTTC
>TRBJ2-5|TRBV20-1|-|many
CSARSDEQETQYF
TGCAGTGCTAGAAGCGATGAGCAAGAGACCCAGTACTTC
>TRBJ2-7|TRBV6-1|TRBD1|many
CAISSGDRGPF
TGTGCCATCTCATCGGGGGACAGGGGACCTTTC
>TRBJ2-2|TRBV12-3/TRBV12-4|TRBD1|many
CASSPDRVGTGELFF
TGTGCCAGCAGTCCAGACAGGGTTGGCACCGGGGAGCTGTTTTTT
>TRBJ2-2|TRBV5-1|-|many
CASSLAQGSPGELFF
TGCGCCAGCAGCTTGGCCCAGGGAAGCCCCGGGGAGCTGTTTTTT
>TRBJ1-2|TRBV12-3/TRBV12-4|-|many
CASSFSGDYGYTF
TGTGCCAGCAGTTTTAGCGGGGACTATGGCTACACCTTC
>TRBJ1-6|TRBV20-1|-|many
CSALTPADNSPLHF
TGCAGTGCCTTAACACCCGCAGATAATTCACCCCTCCACTTT
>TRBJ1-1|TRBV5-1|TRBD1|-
CASSLAGGQNTEAFF
TGCGCCAGCAGCTTGGCAGGGGGCCAGAACACTGAAGCTTTCTTT
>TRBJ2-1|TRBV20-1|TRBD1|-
CSARGTGGWNEQFF
TGCAGTGCTAGAGGAACAGGGGGATGGAATGAGCAGTTCTTC
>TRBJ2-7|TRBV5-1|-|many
CASSRDNSPVYEQYF
TGCGCCAGCAGCCGAGACAATTCACCGGTCTACGAGCAGTACTTC
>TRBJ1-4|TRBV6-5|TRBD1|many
CASSYSGQGVGEKLFF
TGTGCCAGCAGTTACTCTGGACAGGGGGTAGGGGAAAAACTGTTTTTT
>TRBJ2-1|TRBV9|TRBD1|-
CASSGSQGADYNEQFF
TGTGCCAGCAGCGGGTCACAGGGGGCCGACTACAATGAGCAGTTCTTC
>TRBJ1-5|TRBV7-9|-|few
CASSLAPNQPQHF
TGTGCCAGCAGCTTAGCCCCTAATCAGCCCCAGCATTTT
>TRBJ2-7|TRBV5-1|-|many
CASSLTGMVPYEQYF
TGCGCCAGCAGCTTGACAGGGATGGTGCCCTACGAGCAGTACTTC
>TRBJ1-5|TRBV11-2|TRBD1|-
CASSKRTGMSNQPQHF
TGTGCCAGCAGCAAACGGACAGGGATGAGCAATCAGCCCCAGCATTTT
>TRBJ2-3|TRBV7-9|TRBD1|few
CASSSLQGGTQYF
TGTGCCAGCAGCTCCTTACAGGGGGGTACGCAGTATTTT
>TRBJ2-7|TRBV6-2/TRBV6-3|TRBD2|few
CASSYSPWGGFSYEQYF
TGTGCCAGCAGTTACTCCCCGTGGGGGGGGTTCTCCTACGAGCAGTACTTC
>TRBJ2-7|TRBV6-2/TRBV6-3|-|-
CASSYSRLLEQYF
TGTGCCAGCAGTTACTCCCGTTTACTGGAGCAGTACTTC